This TCR beta chain comes out of a study of shared clonotypes between healthy human individuals. The overall study: Used for every donor were three CD4 naive, three CD4 memory, two CD8 naive and one CD8 memory plate.

This CDR3 has 19 residues. V gave up 1 base and J gave up 2 bases; unmatched junction bases: 11. Germline V gene lookup returns CDR1 SGHTA and CDR2 FQGNSA. Donors included only healthy HIV-negative adults lacking recent acute infections or vaccinations. Those who donated, Caucasian adults without exception, all lived in Nashville, Tennessee. Sequenced by immunoSEQ multiplex PCR; TCRdb stores in-frame clones only, minus some. The sample includes about 680,000 clones, 74% of them seen just once. Sequencing was done on a sample of memory CD4+ T cells sorted from blood. Subset reported: CD45RA-negative fraction. The chain couples TRBV7-2 to TRBJ2-7; 13 positions match TRBD2. This sequence was found in a woman in her twenties or thirties in good health. The CDR3 nucleotides are TGTGCCAGCAGCTTAGGTTGGACTAGCGGGGGCCCCAATCCCTACGAGCAGTACTTC. This gives the protein CASSLGWTSGGPNPYEQYF.